The clone carrying this TCR beta chain was detected many times. The data belong to a study of regulatory T cells in long-lasting Graves disease. Germline assignment: CDR1 SGHNT and CDR2 YENEEA. V lost 1 base to trimming and J lost 8 bases, with 9 bases between them. The CDR3 runs 13 residues. The time point denotes: newly diagnosed GD, antithyroid drugs for less than 3 months. There was RNA extracted from PBMCs, and the TCR library was made from it. CDR3-region Arm-PCR and iRepertoire HTBI primers produced the TCR beta libraries. TCRdb analysed the multiplex PCR reads with MiXCR anew, one entry per CDR3 protein. The sample carries about 430,000 distinct CDR3 sequences, 15% recorded once. This sample was shared with a second study, whose subject was T cells in Graves' hyperthyroidism and ophthalmopathy.

This TCR was recovered from a middle-aged woman with Graves disease. The sample here was peripheral blood mononuclear cells (PBMCs), taken at new diagnosis, from a patient treated with antithyroid drugs. The chain uses TRBV11-3 and TRBJ2-1; a possible D gene is TRBD2 (5 bases). CDR3 DNA: TGTGCCAGCAGCTTAGGAATCGGGGATGAGCAGTTCTTC. Translation gives CASSLGIGDEQFF.